These 8 T cell receptor beta chains were all obtained from the same sample, sequenced in a study of shared clonotypes between healthy human individuals. The table came from immunoSEQ multiplex PCR; TCRdb's copy has only in-frame clones and leaves some out. The profile shows 650,000 to 800,000 clones, 72% of them singletons. Source material: memory CD4+ T cells sorted from blood. The subset is: CD45RA-negative fraction. These receptor sequences come from a woman in her 30s in good health.

This chain connects TRBV7-6 to TRBJ1-2, with D perhaps TRBD1 (6 bases). Deletions cut 5 bases from V and 3 bases from J, with 16 bases between. This CDR3 is built from 15 residues. Germline V gene lookup returns CDR1 SGHVS and CDR2 FNYEAQ. CDR3 amino acids: CASSLLEGGHYGYTF. The CDR3 nucleotides are TGTGCCAGCAGCCTTTTAGAGGGGGGACACTATGGCTACACCTTC.

This clone was picked up one time. This chain connects TRBV7-9 to TRBJ2-7, with TRBD1 matching over 9 bases. Germline values: CDR1 SEHNR, CDR2 FQNEAQ (reference sequence). CDR3 length: 17 amino acids. After removal of 5 bases from V and 0 bases from J, the junction contained 11 bases not matched to a gene. This chain's CDR3 is CASSPRDRARSSYEQYF. The DNA for the CDR3 is TGTGCCAGCAGCCCCCGGGACAGGGCAAGAAGCTCCTACGAGCAGTACTTC.

The J gene is TRBJ1-2, the V gene TRBV7-6; TRBD1 is a possible D gene (6 bases). This CDR3 region has 15 residues. From germline, CDR1 is SGHVS and CDR2 FNYEAQ. V lost 4 bases and J lost 0, with 12 bases in between. The CDR3 region has the DNA TGTGCCAGCAGCTCACCGGGACAACCTAACTATGGCTACACCTTC. Translation gives CASSSPGQPNYGYTF. Using reference TRBV7-6 and TRBJ1-2 for the parts outside the CDR3, the full variable domain is GAGVSQSPRYKVTKRGQDVALRCDPISGHVSLYWYRQALGQGPEFLTYFNYEAQQDKSGLPNDRFSAERPEGSISTLTIQRTEQRDSAMYRCASSSPGQPNYGYTFGSGTRLTVV.

The genes are TRBV9 and TRBJ1-1; D may be TRBD1 (5 bases). Per the germline V gene, CDR1 is SGDLS and CDR2 is YYNGEE. Trimming took 4 bases from V and 4 from J, leaving 14 bases between them. The CDR3 extends over 14 amino acids. The chain's CDR3 is CASSPEGRGTEAFF. CDR3 DNA: TGTGCCAGCAGCCCTGAGGGGAGAGGCACTGAAGCTTTCTTT.

This clone turned up a few times. V gene TRBV20-1 combines with J gene TRBJ2-1, with unresolved D. The CDR3 runs 11 residues. Trimming stripped 5 bases from V and 7 bases from J, with 9 bases between. CDR1 and CDR2 (germline): DFQATT, SNEGSKA (reference sequence). The CDR3 nucleotides read TGCAGTGCTGAATCGTTTAATGAGCAGTTCTTC. As protein: CSAESFNEQFF.

This chain uses TRBV6-1 with TRBJ2-4; D gene uncertain. The germline CDR1 and CDR2 sequences are MNHNS and SASEGT. V was trimmed by 2 bases and J by 2 bases, leaving 19 bases between them. The CDR3 covers 18 residues. In nucleotides, the CDR3 is TGTGCCAGCAGTGAATTGAGACCCCCCGAATTTTCCAAAAACATTCAGTACTTC. Its translation: CASSELRPPEFSKNIQYF.

Details on this clone: Distinct nucleotide sequences in the sample also encode this CDR3. V and J are TRBV28 and TRBJ2-2; D unresolved. Deletions cut 6 bases from V and 2 bases from J, with 4 bases between. Germline lookup yields CDR1 MDHEN and CDR2 SYDVKM. CDR3 length: 12 amino acids. This CDR3 is CASSFNTGELFF. CDR3 DNA: TGTGCCAGCAGCTTCAACACCGGGGAGCTGTTTTTT.

This clone has more than one count but fewer than ten. This rearrangement joins TRBV9 to TRBJ2-1; no firm D call. CDR1 is SGDLS, CDR2 YYNGEE, per germline. The CDR3 runs 14 residues. V shed 4 bases and J shed 7 bases, with 15 bases lying between them. CDR3 in DNA: TGTGCCAGCAGCCCAAGCCCCGAAGGGAATGAGCAGTTCTTC. This translates into CASSPSPEGNEQFF.